What follows are 32 T cell receptor beta chains derived from one specimen sequenced in a study of early stage breast cancer tumors. Using immunoSEQ multiplex PCR, the repertoire was profiled, and TCRdb retains in-frame clones only, with some absent. The repertoire holds about 8,000 clones, around 60% seen once, with about 6.7% in the top ten. Sequenced input: breast tumor tissue. The source is a person aged 65 to 85 with breast cancer.

The chain has TRBV7-9 and TRBJ1-5; 9 positions match TRBD1. The CDR3 is 17 residues long. Trimming cost V 5 bases and J 5 bases; bases outside gene matches: 13. Germline V gene lookup returns CDR1 SEHNR and CDR2 FQNEAQ (reference sequence). The CDR3: CASSRPTGTGRDQPQHF. CDR3 nucleotide sequence: TGTGCCAGCAGCCGACCGACCGGGACAGGGCGGGATCAGCCCCAGCATTTT.

This chain joins TRBV16 and TRBJ1-1; 9 bases agree with TRBD1. V shed 0 bases, J shed 1 base, and the junction held 0 bases outside the gene matches. The CDR3 spans 15 residues. CDR1 and CDR2 (germline): KGHSY, FQNENV. The CDR3 coding sequence is TGTGCCAGCAGCCAATCACAGGGGGCGAACACTGAAGCTTTCTTT. Protein product: CASSQSQGANTEAFF.

The chain is built from TRBV25-1 and TRBJ1-1; 11 bases map to TRBD1. V lost 4 bases and J lost 5; bases outside the gene matches: 6. This CDR3 is built from 15 residues. Looked up from germline, CDR1 is MGHDK and CDR2 is SYGVNS. The CDR3: CASSGRDRGGTEAFF. CDR3 coding DNA: TGTGCCAGCAGTGGAAGGGACAGGGGGGGTACTGAAGCTTTCTTT.

This clone was detected only a few times. The CDR3 DNA reads TGTGCCAGCAGCCCTAGGACAGATACGCAGTATTTT. Its translation: CASSPRTDTQYF. The chain carries TRBV7-9 and TRBJ2-3; the D is unclear. The CDR3 length is 12 residues. CDR1 SEHNR and CDR2 FQNEAQ come from the germline V gene (reference sequence). V was pared by 5 bases and J by 3 bases, with 6 bases between.

In its sample, this clone was seen a few times. The V and J genes are TRBV5-6 and TRBJ1-1, with D possibly matching TRBD1 (6 bases). There are 14 residues in the CDR3. Per the germline V gene, CDR1 is SGHDT and CDR2 is YYEEEE. The germline V and J ends were trimmed by 2 bases and 4 bases, with 12 bases remaining between them. In nucleotides, the CDR3 is TGTGCCAGCAGCTTATCAGGGGTGTCCACTGAAGCTTTCTTT. It is translated as CASSLSGVSTEAFF.

The CDR3 DNA is TGCGCCAGCAGGGACAGGGGAGAGAACACCGGGGAGCTGTTTTTT. Translated, it gives CASRDRGENTGELFF. The chain joins TRBV5-1 to TRBJ2-2; 9 bases map to TRBD1. J gave up 1 base and V 5 bases, and 3 bases lay outside the gene matches. This CDR3 has 15 residues. Germline assignment: CDR1 SGHRS and CDR2 YFSETQ.

This clone was found once. The chain joins TRBV9 to TRBJ2-1; D unresolved. Per the germline V gene, CDR1 is SGDLS and CDR2 is YYNGEE. V was cut by 4 bases and J by 6 bases, with 14 bases left in between. CDR3 length: 14 residues. Here the CDR3 DNA reads TGTGCCAGCAGCCCCCCCGCGACAACCAATGAGCAGTTCTTC. It codes for CASSPPATTNEQFF.

The CDR3 nucleotides are TGTGCCAGCAGCTTAGTGGACAGGGGGCTAGGTTCACCCCTCCACTTT. It specifies CASSLVDRGLGSPLHF. The genes are TRBV11-2 and TRBJ1-6; 11 positions match TRBD1. The J segment lost 9 bases and the V segment lost 1 base, leaving 5 bases of the junction unmatched. The CDR3 runs to 16 residues. Germline CDR1 is SGHAT and CDR2 is FQNNGV.

The chain uses TRBV7-2 and TRBJ2-1; the match to TRBD2 covers 7 bases. Germline CDR1 SGHTA, CDR2 FQGNSA. The junction had 2 bases not matched to a gene; V was cut back by 0 bases and J by 9 bases. This CDR3 has 13 amino acids. The CDR3 bases are TGTGCCAGCAGCTTAGCGTCGGGGGGTGAGCAGTTCTTC. It translates to CASSLASGGEQFF.

V is TRBV27 and J is TRBJ1-5; 8 bases match TRBD1. V was pared by 5 bases and J by 2 bases, with 5 bases of the junction left unmatched. CDR3 length: 15 residues. The germline V gene encodes CDR1 MNHEY and CDR2 SMNVEV (reference sequence). Written as DNA, the CDR3 is TGTGCCAGCAGTCCTGGGACAGGACGCAATCAGCCCCAGCATTTT. Translation: CASSPGTGRNQPQHF.

This clone was picked up a small number of times. The chain recombines TRBV29-1 with TRBJ2-1; D possibly corresponds to TRBD2 (5 bases). Germline-derived CDR1 and CDR2 are SQVTM and ANQGSEA. V lost 1 base, J lost 0 bases, and 7 bases lay in between. This CDR3 is built from 14 residues. In nucleotides, the CDR3 is TGCAGCGTTGAAGGGGAGAGCTCCTACAATGAGCAGTTCTTC. Translation gives CSVEGESSYNEQFF.

The chain couples TRBV28 to TRBJ1-4, with a possible D match to TRBD1 (5 bases). The V end was cut by 5 bases, the J end by 0 bases, with 10 bases between. The length of the CDR3 is 15 residues. Germline values: CDR1 MDHEN, CDR2 SYDVKM. As DNA, the CDR3 is TGTGCCAGCAGTACCAAAGGGGCAACTAATGAAAAACTGTTTTTT. This gives the protein CASSTKGATNEKLFF.

This rearrangement joins TRBV4-1 to TRBJ1-2; D is perhaps TRBD1 (6 bases). CDR3 size: 16 residues. Looked up from germline, CDR1 is MGHRA and CDR2 is YSYEKL. The ends were cut back, 1 base at V and 5 bases at J, with 17 bases in the middle. The CDR3 nucleotides are TGCGCCAGCAGCCAAGCTCCCCAGGGGCGACTGTATGGCTACACCTTC. Protein: CASSQAPQGRLYGYTF.

V usage is TRBV18 and J usage is TRBJ1-3; D remains unclear. Trimming shortened V by 2 bases and J by 3 bases, and 8 bases separated the two germline ends. Germline CDR1 KGHSH, CDR2 LQKENI. CDR3 length: 14 amino acids. CDR3 protein: CASSPTPVGNTIYF. The CDR3 bases are TGTGCCAGCTCACCAACTCCTGTTGGAAACACCATATATTTT.

CDR3 loop: CASSQDRGGYGYTF. In DNA form, the CDR3 reads TGCGCCAGCAGCCAAGACAGGGGTGGTTATGGCTACACCTTC. The J gene is TRBJ1-2, the V gene TRBV4-1; D possibly corresponds to TRBD1 (6 bases). V shed 0 bases and J shed 5 bases, with 10 bases lying between them. The length of the CDR3 is 14 residues. Germline V gene lookup returns CDR1 MGHRA and CDR2 YSYEKL.

V usage is TRBV9 and J usage is TRBJ1-1; TRBD1 agrees at 9 bases. The junction had 11 bases not matched to a gene; V was cut back by 0 bases and J by 5 bases. The CDR3 covers 17 residues. Germline CDR1 SGDLS, CDR2 YYNGEE. CDR3 sequence: CASSVGLGQGGVTEAFF. The CDR3 nucleotides read TGTGCCAGCAGCGTAGGTTTGGGACAGGGAGGGGTGACTGAAGCTTTCTTT.

J is TRBJ1-1 and V is TRBV7-2; D is uncertain. With 6 bases removed from V and 1 base from J, the gap between germline ends came to 9 bases. CDR1 is SGHTA and CDR2 is FQGNSA in the germline V gene. The CDR3 totals 13 residues. The chain's CDR3 is CASRRQRNTEAFF. The CDR3 nucleotides read TGTGCCAGCAGACGACAACGGAACACTGAAGCTTTCTTT.

V is TRBV2 and J is TRBJ1-2; D possibly corresponds to TRBD1 (5 bases). This CDR3 comprises 13 residues. The germline V gene has CDR1 SNHLY and CDR2 FYNNEI. V was pared by 5 bases and J by 1 base, with 8 bases between. The CDR3 DNA reads as TGTGCCAGCAGTCTCGACAGTAACTATGGCTACACCTTC. Amino acids: CASSLDSNYGYTF. Combining the CDR3 with reference TRBV2 and TRBJ1-2 gives the whole variable domain EPEVTQTPSHQVTQMGQEVILRCVPISNHLYFYWYRQILGQKVEFLVSFYNNEISEKSEIFDDQFSVERPDGSNFTLKIRSTKLEDSAMYFCASSLDSNYGYTFGSGTRLTVV.

The V gene is TRBV10-3, the J gene TRBJ2-2, with 8 bases aligning to TRBD1. Germline trimming cut 10 bases from V and 2 bases from J; bases unmatched to any gene: 6. CDR3 length equals 14 residues. The germline V gene has CDR1 ENHRY and CDR2 SYGVKD. The CDR3 nucleotides read TGTGCCACGCGACAGGGGCAAAACACCGGGGAGCTGTTTTTT. Protein sequence: CATRQGQNTGELFF.

This clone occurred a few times. V gene TRBV6-5 combines with J gene TRBJ2-7; 7 bases map to TRBD1. With V trimmed by 5 bases and J by 12 bases, 10 bases remained unmatched. This CDR3 has 12 amino acids. Germline V gene sequence: CDR1 MNHEY, CDR2 SVGAGI. The CDR3: CASSPPTGETYF. In nucleotides, the CDR3 is TGTGCCAGCAGTCCACCCACAGGGGAGACGTACTTC.

Only a few counts were recorded for this clone. This chain joins TRBV11-2 and TRBJ2-7; 10 bases line up with TRBD2. Unmatched junction bases numbered 4, after V lost 3 bases and J lost 2 bases. This CDR3 region has 15 residues. The germline V gene has CDR1 SGHAT and CDR2 FQNNGV. The CDR3 region has the DNA TGTGCCAGCAGCTTTGTAGCGGGGGGTACCTACGAGCAGTACTTC. It translates to CASSFVAGGTYEQYF.

This clone came up a few times. The J gene is TRBJ2-5, the V gene TRBV7-2; 7 nucleotides agree with TRBD1. V lost 6 bases and J lost 3; bases outside the gene matches: 4. The CDR3 spans 13 residues. CDR1 and CDR2 from the germline V gene are SGHTA and FQGNSA. In DNA form, the CDR3 reads TGTGCCAGCAGGACAGGGTCAAAAGAGACCCAGTACTTC. It translates to CASRTGSKETQYF. Drawing the rest from reference TRBV7-2 and TRBJ2-5, the complete variable domain is GAGVSQSPSNKVTEKGKDVELRCDPISGHTALYWYRQSLGQGLEFLIYFQGNSAPDKSGLPSDRFSAERTGGSVSTLTIQRTQQEDSAVYLCASRTGSKETQYFGPGTRLLVL.

J is TRBJ2-7 and V is TRBV5-1, with 10 positions matching TRBD1. CDR1 and CDR2 (germline): SGHRS, YFSETQ. There are 15 residues in the CDR3. The ends lost 0 bases at V and 7 bases at J; junction bases unmatched: 7. Here the CDR3 reads CASSLGQGALGEQYF. The CDR3 nucleotides are TGCGCCAGCAGCTTGGGACAGGGGGCCCTCGGGGAGCAGTACTTC.

The CDR3 sequence: CASSSQGYYGYTF. The CDR3 region has the DNA TGTGCCAGCAGTTCCCAGGGGTACTATGGCTACACCTTC. The V and J genes are TRBV28 and TRBJ1-2, with D perhaps matching TRBD1 (6 bases). Germline V lookup: CDR1 MDHEN, CDR2 SYDVKM. The CDR3 totals 13 residues. V lost 4 bases to trimming and J lost 3 bases, with 9 bases between them.

This clone was seen a single time. V and J are TRBV19 and TRBJ1-2; the D is unclear. The ends were cut back, 5 bases at V and 0 bases at J, with 13 bases in the middle. The length of the CDR3 is 15 residues. Germline CDR1 and CDR2: LNHDA and SQIVND (reference sequence). The CDR3 loop reads CASSDRPGANYGYTF. The DNA of the CDR3 is TGTGCCAGTAGTGATCGCCCCGGTGCTAACTATGGCTACACCTTC.

The chain links TRBV28 to TRBJ2-1, with TRBD1 identical over 9 bases. Trimming removed 9 bases from V and 4 bases from J; junction bases left unmatched: 7. CDR3 length: 14 amino acids. Germline V lookup: CDR1 MDHEN, CDR2 SYDVKM. CDR3 amino acids: CASFTGGKYNEQFF. As DNA, the CDR3 is TGTGCCAGTTTCACAGGGGGCAAGTACAATGAGCAGTTCTTC.

This sequence joins TRBV7-8 and TRBJ2-2; 7 nucleotides align to TRBD1. Germline CDR1 is SGHVS and CDR2 is FQNEAQ. V gave up 2 bases and J gave up 2 bases; unmatched junction bases: 8. The CDR3 is 17 residues long. CDR3 in amino acids: CASSLRADRANTGELFF. For the CDR3, the DNA is TGTGCCAGCAGCTTAAGGGCCGACAGGGCCAACACCGGGGAGCTGTTTTTT.

With respect to this clone: This may be a read error, as it is one base from a much larger clone. The chain is built from TRBV5-1 and TRBJ1-1; a possible D gene is TRBD1 (6 bases). Germline V gene sequence: CDR1 SGHRS, CDR2 YFSETQ. CDR3 size: 14 residues. V lost 1 base to trimming and J lost 3 bases, with 10 bases between them. The DNA of the CDR3 is TGCGCCAGCAGCTTGACAGGGCCGGACACTGAAGCTTTCTTT. This codes for CASSLTGPDTEAFF.

V gene TRBV2 combines with J gene TRBJ2-7; the match to TRBD1 covers 7 bases. Germline values: CDR1 SNHLY, CDR2 FYNNEI. J was trimmed by 3 bases and V by 7 bases; bases with no gene match: 9. This CDR3 comprises 14 residues. The CDR3 DNA is TGTGCCAGCAAGGACAGGTTCACCAACTACGAGCAGTACTTC. Protein product: CASKDRFTNYEQYF.

This clone occurred a few times. This rearrangement joins TRBV9 to TRBJ2-1; the match to TRBD2 covers 9 bases. CDR3 length equals 16 residues. The germline V gene has CDR1 SGDLS and CDR2 YYNGEE. V gave up 3 bases and J gave up 4 bases; unmatched junction bases: 8. CDR3 DNA: TGTGCCAGCAGCGCAGGAATAGCGGGGGAATACAATGAGCAGTTCTTC. Translation gives CASSAGIAGEYNEQFF. Full variable domain (missing parts from reference TRBV9 and TRBJ2-1): DSGVTQTPKHLITATGQRVTLRCSPRSGDLSVYWYQQSLDQGLQFLIQYYNGEERAKGNILERFSAQQFPDLHSELNLSSLELGDSALYFCASSAGIAGEYNEQFFGPGTRLTVL.

This chain links TRBV29-1 with TRBJ2-1, with 9 bases aligning to TRBD1. Trimming at V came to 2 bases and at J to 4 bases, leaving 6 bases not matched to a gene. Germline V lookup: CDR1 SQVTM, CDR2 ANQGSEA. The CDR3 has 15 residues. The CDR3 spells CSVEWVGQGYNEQFF. In DNA, the CDR3 is TGCAGCGTTGAATGGGTGGGACAGGGTTACAATGAGCAGTTCTTC.

The CDR3 DNA is TGTGCCACCAGCGCCTCGCCGGGGGGGAGCTCCTACAATGAGCAGTTCTTC. Its translation: CATSASPGGSSYNEQFF. This chain uses TRBV15 with TRBJ2-1, with TRBD2 matching over 8 bases. The CDR3 totals 17 residues. J gave up 0 bases and V 5 bases, and 9 bases lay outside the gene matches. Germline V gene data show CDR1 as LNHNV and CDR2 as YYDKDF (reference sequence).